The next 6 T cell receptor beta chains were all read from a single sample in a study of blood T cell repertoires in COVID-19 (dated by TCRdb to 2018 to 2020). Receptors were amplified or captured by the immunoSEQ multiplex PCR assay. In TCRdb, the immuneACCESS table is reduced to in-frame sequences with V and J assigned. These tables do not hold every clone; where another copy was compared, an unresolved V gene accounts for under half, and the others remain unexplained. This sample has some 150,000 clones in its table, and 80% to 85% of those were observed once. The top ten clones comprise around two fifths of the sample. Sequenced: peripheral blood. These receptors all come from a human donor in a cohort sampled during active COVID-19.

The chain combines TRBV28 with TRBJ2-1, with D possibly matching TRBD2 (7 bases). V was clipped by 7 bases and J by 3 bases, with 13 bases between them. CDR1 is MDHEN and CDR2 is SYDVKM in the germline V gene. The CDR3 consists of 14 residues. CDR3: CASTVGGDYNEQFF. The CDR3 DNA sequence: TGTGCCAGCACCGTAGGGGGGGACTACAATGAGCAGTTCTTC.

CDR3 sequence: CASSPRAGAYQNTEAFF. The CDR3 nucleotides are TGTGCCAGCTCACCAAGGGCAGGGGCCTATCAGAACACTGAAGCTTTCTTT. This chain connects TRBV18 to TRBJ1-1, with D possibly matching TRBD1 (6 bases). The CDR3 spans 17 residues. V lost 2 bases and J 1 base, leaving 17 bases between the germline ends. The germline V gene encodes CDR1 KGHSH and CDR2 LQKENI.

The gene calls are TRBV7-8 and TRBJ1-5; D is undetermined. The germline V gene encodes CDR1 SGHVS and CDR2 FQNEAQ. The ends were cut back, 6 bases at V and 1 base at J, with 10 bases in the middle. The CDR3 contains 14 residues. CDR3: CASRLGASNQPQHF. The CDR3 region has the DNA TGTGCCAGCAGATTGGGAGCCAGCAATCAGCCCCAGCATTTT.

CDR3 sequence reads: CATSRDPGGRTEAFF. The CDR3 DNA sequence: TGTGCCACCAGCAGAGATCCTGGGGGCCGCACTGAAGCTTTCTTT. This chain uses TRBV15 with TRBJ1-1, with D perhaps matching TRBD1 (6 bases). The germline V gene encodes CDR1 LNHNV and CDR2 YYDKDF (reference sequence). V was trimmed by 0 bases and J by 4 bases, leaving 12 bases between them. This CDR3 is built from 15 residues. Full variable domain (rest looked up from reference TRBV15 and TRBJ1-1): DAMVIQNPRYQVTQFGKPVTLSCSQTLNHNVMYWYQQKSSQAPKLLFHYYDKDFNNEADTPDNFQSRRPNTSFCFLDIRSPGLGDTAMYLCATSRDPGGRTEAFFGQGTRLTVV.

This clone occurred once. This chain connects TRBV28 to TRBJ2-7; possible D gene TRBD1, 6 bases. CDR3 length: 13 residues. V shed 7 bases and J shed 5 bases, with 15 bases lying between them. Germline CDR1 and CDR2: MDHEN and SYDVKM. CDR3: CASISLQGNEQYF. In nucleotides, the CDR3 is TGTGCCAGCATCTCCTTACAGGGTAACGAGCAGTACTTC.

This clone was counted between two and nine times. The germline gene is not matched at one end of the junction; a read error may be the cause. The V gene is TRBV5-6, the J gene TRBJ2-3; possible D gene TRBD1, 6 bases. This CDR3 is built from 10 residues. Germline V CDR1 and CDR2: SGHDT, YYEEEE. The CDR3 DNA reads TGTGCCAGCAGCTTCCCCAGGGGTAATTTT. Residues: CASSFPRGNF.